A selection of T cell receptor beta chains follows, all from one sample in a study of T cells in Graves' hyperthyroidism and ophthalmopathy. TCRdb passed the multiplex PCR reads through MiXCR, listing each CDR3 protein once. There are about 99,000 distinct CDR3 sequences in the sample; over 45% occur only once, and about 25% lies in the top ten. The sample comprised blood. These receptors all stem from a man aged 35 to 55 with Graves' hyperthyroidism. Each CDR3 is given with its conserved first and last residue. A D gene is named only where the DNA matches it firmly. A row's size may be missing; if present it is once, few, many or a size class.

V gene	J gene	clone size	D gene	CDR3 protein	CDR3 DNA
TRBV6-5	TRBJ2-5	many	NA	CASTAQSQETQYF	TGTGCCAGCACGGCGCAGTCCCAAGAGACCCAGTACTTC
TRBV5-6	TRBJ1-2	many	NA	CASSLGLGFRSYTF	TGTGCCAGCAGCTTGGGGTTGGGGTTCAGGAGCTACACCTTC
TRBV29-1	TRBJ2-1	NA	TRBD2	CSSEGGRSYEQFF	TGCAGCTCAGAGGGCGGGAGATCTTATGAGCAGTTCTTC
TRBV6-6	TRBJ1-2	NA	NA	CASSDTPNYGYTF	TGTGCCAGCAGTGACACACCTAACTATGGCTACACCTTC
TRBV20-1	TRBJ2-7	once	TRBD2	CSARVLAGWNSYEQYF	TGCAGTGCTAGGGTCCTAGCGGGGTGGAACTCCTACGAGCAGTACTTC
TRBV6-1	TRBJ1-2	many	NA	CASGSYYGYTF	TGTGCCAGCGGTAGCTACTATGGCTACACCTTC
TRBV3-1	TRBJ2-7	many	TRBD2	CASSQEIAGLAGWYEQYF	TGTGCCAGCAGCCAAGAGATAGCGGGACTAGCGGGATGGTACGAGCAGTACTTC
TRBV20-1	TRBJ2-1	NA	TRBD2	CSDRDQGTSEEQFF	TGCAGTGATAGAGATCAGGGGACTAGCGAAGAGCAGTTCTTC
TRBV10-2	TRBJ2-7	NA	NA	CASSEQYF	TGCGCCAGCAGTGAGCAGTACTTC
TRBV19	TRBJ1-5	many	TRBD1	CASSPQGQGNQPQHF	TGTGCCAGTAGCCCCCAGGGACAGGGGAATCAGCCCCAGCATTTT
TRBV2	TRBJ1-5	many	NA	CASSDLSEISSQHF	TGTGCCAGCAGTGATCTGTCCGAGATCTCGTCCCAGCATTTT